This TCR beta chain was identified in a study of neoadjuvant anti-PD-1 for oral cavity cancer. As for the study in general: Non-progressing patients received a fourth nivolumab dose near day 43, then surgery on days 50-56. Study observations and caveats: Larger post-treatment preexisting tumor clones tracked with greater tumor shrinkage. Each response group had just a few patients in TCR analyses.

The assay was immunoSEQ multiplex PCR, and TCRdb's table has in-frame clones only and misses some. The sample gives thousands of clones, around 48% of which show up once; 26% is in the top ten. Trimming left V 6 bases short and J 4 bases short, with 15 bases between. The CDR3 extends over 14 amino acids. Germline V gene lookup returns CDR1 LNHDA and CDR2 SQIVND (reference sequence). A remark on this clone: Its antigen remains unknown.

Source: tumor tissue, taken before nivolumab (anti-PD-1) treatment. The chain recombines TRBV19 with TRBJ1-1; no firm D call. This receptor was taken from a person aged 40 to 85 with oral cavity squamous cell carcinoma. The CDR3 reads CASSAAGLGTEAFF. The CDR3 nucleotides read TGTGCCAGTAGCGCGGCGGGTTTGGGCACTGAAGCTTTCTTT.